This T cell receptor beta chain is drawn from a study of cytomegalovirus exposure and HLA in healthy donors. Findings and caveats of the study: A later analysis found TCR association rates differed by HLA locus, highest for DRB1 and lowest for HLA-C.

In the case of this clone: Its antigen is unidentified.

The PCR made use of 60 Vbeta and 13 Jbeta primers. Produced via immunoSEQ multiplex PCR; TCRdb's table is partial and in-frame only. The data contain 70,000 to 80,000 clones, roughly four fifths of them singletons. The sequenced sample consisted of PBMCs. The clonotype comes from a man aged 18-30 years in good health and CMV-seronegative.

CDR3 sequence reads: CASSPRQGLGNQPQHF. CDR3 sequence (DNA): TGTGCCAGCAGTCCGCGACAGGGCCTAGGCAATCAGCCCCAGCATTTT. V gene TRBV28 combines with J gene TRBJ1-5, with 7 bases fitting TRBD1. Looked up from germline, CDR1 is MDHEN and CDR2 is SYDVKM. V trimming: 5 bases; J trimming: 2 bases; junction bases outside the gene matches: 9. This CDR3 has 16 amino acids.